These 10 T cell receptor beta chains share one sample of origin, sequenced in a study of T cell repertoires in cytomegalovirus infection. TCRdb recomputed calls from the reads with MiXCR, one row per CDR3 protein. The sample carries some 680,000 distinct CDR3 sequences, 35% to 45% recorded once. Sequencing used PBMCs. The origin of the receptors is a human donor in good health (CMV status not recorded). Some clones in this sample may be carry-over from other donors' samples.

There are a few counts of this clonotype. The CDR3 loop is CAWSLGLRTSGNTIYF. DNA for the CDR3: TGTGCCTGGAGTTTGGGGTTGCGGACCTCTGGAAACACCATATATTTT. This chain links TRBV30 with TRBJ1-3; no definite D call. CDR1 GTSNPN and CDR2 SVGIG come from the germline V gene (reference sequence). V dropped 2 bases and J dropped 0 bases, with 14 bases sitting between them. The CDR3 loop spans 16 amino acids.

Concerning this clonotype itself: The germline gene is not matched at one end of the junction; a read error may be the cause. V is TRBV5-5 and J is TRBJ1-1, with TRBD1 as a possible D gene (5 bases). Germline assignment: CDR1 SGHKS and CDR2 YYEKEE (reference sequence). There are 13 residues in the CDR3. For the CDR3, the DNA is TGTGCCACCCATGTAAGCCGAGGGACTGAAGTTTTCTTT. It encodes CATHVSRGTEVFF.

This clonotype has only a few counts. The J gene is TRBJ1-3, the V gene TRBV7-2; no reliable D call. Trimming shortened V by 5 bases and J by 0 bases, and 11 bases separated the two germline ends. CDR1 is SGHTA and CDR2 is FQGNSA in the germline V gene. CDR3 length: 15 residues. The CDR3 region has the DNA TGTGCCAGCAGCCCGCGTGTTGGCTCTGGAAACACCATATATTTT. As protein: CASSPRVGSGNTIYF.

The chain has TRBV19 and TRBJ2-3, with a tentative D call TRBD1 (7 bases). CDR1 is LNHDA, CDR2 SQIVND, per germline (reference sequence). Trimming took 6 bases from V and 0 from J, leaving 13 bases between them. The length of the CDR3 is 15 residues. This chain's CDR3 is CASRNQGGSTDTQYF. In DNA, the CDR3 is TGTGCCAGTAGGAACCAGGGGGGAAGCACAGATACGCAGTATTTT.

This clonotype showed up just a few times. The V call is TRBV28, the J call TRBJ1-1; no clear D. Germline lookup yields CDR1 MDHEN and CDR2 SYDVKM. V dropped 1 base and J dropped 6 bases, with 9 bases sitting between them. This CDR3 is built from 13 residues. The CDR3 here is CASSLLGVPEAFF. The CDR3 region has the DNA TGTGCCAGCAGTTTATTGGGTGTCCCTGAAGCTTTCTTT.

The CDR3 protein is CASSVGSKPFYEQYF. In DNA form, the CDR3 reads TGTGCCAGCAGCGTAGGGTCCAAACCCTTCTACGAGCAGTACTTC. The chain couples TRBV9 to TRBJ2-7; unclear D gene. V lost 0 bases to trimming and J lost 3 bases, with 13 bases between them. CDR1 is SGDLS, CDR2 YYNGEE, per germline. CDR3 length: 15 amino acids.

This clonotype came up a few times. The chain links TRBV7-9 to TRBJ2-5, with TRBD2 matching over 13 bases. The CDR3 runs 16 residues. Trimming at V came to 5 bases and at J to 5 bases, leaving 8 bases not matched to a gene. Germline V CDR1 and CDR2: SEHNR, FQNEAQ (reference sequence). CDR3 loop: CASSKTWTSGSETQYF. The CDR3 nucleotides read TGTGCCAGCAGCAAAACGTGGACTAGCGGGAGCGAGACCCAGTACTTC.

CDR3 loop: CASSQTPGRSYEQYF. Here the CDR3 DNA reads TGCGCCAGCAGCCAAACTCCAGGCCGCTCCTACGAGCAGTACTTC. The rearrangement uses TRBV4-1 and TRBJ2-7; D gene ambiguous. CDR3 length equals 15 residues. Germline CDR1 is MGHRA and CDR2 is YSYEKL. V lost 2 bases, J lost 0 bases, and 11 bases lay in between.

The V call is TRBV15, the J call TRBJ1-3, with D perhaps matching TRBD1 (5 bases). The V and J ends lost 0 bases and 4 bases respectively, with 13 bases between them. The CDR3 runs to 16 residues. CDR1 and CDR2 (germline): LNHNV, YYDKDF (reference sequence). The CDR3, as DNA: TGTGCCACCAGCAGAGATCTCGGGGGATCCGGAAACACCATATATTTT. As protein: CATSRDLGGSGNTIYF. Looking up the rest from reference TRBV15 and TRBJ1-3 gives the full variable domain: DAMVIQNPRYQVTQFGKPVTLSCSQTLNHNVMYWYQQKSSQAPKLLFHYYDKDFNNEADTPDNFQSRRPNTSFCFLDIRSPGLGDTAMYLCATSRDLGGSGNTIYFGEGSWLTVV.

This clonotype was picked up a small number of times. The chain is built from TRBV4-1 and TRBJ1-6, with 7 bases that match TRBD1. Per the germline V gene, CDR1 is MGHRA and CDR2 is YSYEKL. This CDR3 is built from 17 residues. Unmatched junction bases numbered 12, after V lost 3 bases and J lost 7 bases. The CDR3 DNA reads as TGCGCCAGCAGCCACGTTCGCGCCGGGACAGTCAATTCACCCCTCCACTTT. Translation gives CASSHVRAGTVNSPLHF.